The 14 T cell receptor beta chains below come from one sample, sequenced in a study of T cell responses to AZD1222 COVID-19 vaccine. Here immunoSEQ multiplex PCR was the method, and the copy in TCRdb shows in-frame clones only, minus some. The profile shows roughly 77,000 clones, nearly 90% of them singletons. The source material was peripheral blood, sampled on day 0 of MenACWY control vaccination. These receptors originate from an adult in good health.

The chain recombines TRBV9 with TRBJ2-7; 8 nucleotides line up with TRBD1. CDR1 and CDR2 from the germline V gene are SGDLS and YYNGEE. This CDR3 has 13 amino acids. V gave up 0 bases and J gave up 6 bases; unmatched junction bases: 2. The CDR3 nucleotides are TGTGCCAGCAGCGTAGTTGGACAGGGCGAGCAGTACTTC. As protein: CASSVVGQGEQYF.

The chain uses TRBV4-1 and TRBJ2-4; 9 bases fit TRBD1. V lost 2 bases and J lost 6; bases outside the gene matches: 5. The V gene's germline CDR1 is MGHRA and CDR2 YSYEKL. This CDR3 contains 15 residues. CDR3 sequence (DNA): TGCGCCAGCAGCCAATCGACAGGGGGTGGAAACATTCAGTACTTC. The encoded protein is CASSQSTGGGNIQYF.

The rearrangement uses TRBV6-2 or TRBV6-3 and TRBJ2-1; D is undetermined. Germline V gives CDR1 MNHEY, CDR2 SVGEGT. Trimming cost V 3 bases and J 2 bases, with 14 bases left between them. CDR3 length: 16 residues. The CDR3: CASSYGSNRPYNEQFF. The CDR3 region has the DNA TGTGCCAGCAGTTATGGATCCAACAGACCCTACAATGAGCAGTTCTTC.

The chain links TRBV6-2 or TRBV6-3 to TRBJ1-1; possibly TRBD1 for D (6 bases). Germline V lookup: CDR1 MNHEY, CDR2 SVGEGT. The CDR3 length is 15 residues. Trimming took 2 bases from V and 1 from J, leaving 11 bases between them. The CDR3 reads CASSYGRGRNTEAFF. The CDR3 region has the DNA TGTGCCAGCAGTTACGGCAGGGGCAGGAACACTGAAGCTTTCTTT.

The chain is built from TRBV7-2 and TRBJ1-4, with 9 positions matching TRBD1. The CDR3 has 14 residues. V lost 5 bases to trimming and J lost 4 bases; unmatched junction nucleotides: 2. Germline values: CDR1 SGHTA, CDR2 FQGNSA. For the CDR3, the DNA is TGTGCCAGCAGCCCGGACAGGGGTAATGAAAAACTGTTTTTT. This codes for CASSPDRGNEKLFF.

The rearrangement links TRBV9 to TRBJ1-4, with a weak D call TRBD1 (5 bases). Germline CDR1 and CDR2: SGDLS and YYNGEE. The CDR3 runs to 17 residues. V was clipped by 5 bases and J by 0 bases, with 17 bases between them. CDR3 region: CASREEGDSATNEKLFF. In nucleotides, the CDR3 is TGTGCCAGCAGAGAGGAAGGGGATTCCGCAACTAATGAAAAACTGTTTTTT. Filled out from reference TRBV9 and TRBJ1-4, the complete variable domain reads DSGVTQTPKHLITATGQRVTLRCSPRSGDLSVYWYQQSLDQGLQFLIQYYNGEERAKGNILERFSAQQFPDLHSELNLSSLELGDSALYFCASREEGDSATNEKLFFGSGTQLSVL.

V is TRBV4-1 and J is TRBJ1-6, with D possibly being TRBD1 (5 bases). V was shortened by 5 bases and J by 0 bases, with 11 bases between the two germline ends. Germline CDR1 is MGHRA and CDR2 is YSYEKL. The CDR3 totals 16 residues. For the CDR3, the DNA is TGCGCCAGCAGCAAGACAGCGAGCTCCTATAATTCACCCCTCCACTTT. Its translation: CASSKTASSYNSPLHF.

This rearrangement joins TRBV2 to TRBJ1-1, with 7 bases identical to TRBD1. The V gene's germline CDR1 is SNHLY and CDR2 FYNNEI. V lost 5 bases, J lost 9 bases, and 3 bases stayed unmatched. The CDR3 spans 11 residues. CDR3 nucleotide sequence: TGTGCCAGCAGTTGGGACAGTCAAGCTTTCTTT. The encoded protein is CASSWDSQAFF.

The chain is built from TRBV3-1 (or the pseudogene TRBV3-2) and TRBJ1-5; D is unclear. Germline V CDR1 and CDR2: LGHDT, YNNKEL (reference sequence). This CDR3 spans 13 amino acids. V shed 5 bases and J shed 3 bases, with 8 bases lying between them. CDR3 residues: CASSDGYNQPQHF. The CDR3 DNA follows: TGTGCCAGCAGCGATGGTTACAATCAGCCCCAGCATTTT.

The gene calls are TRBV23-1 and TRBJ2-5; tentative D call: TRBD2 (6 bases). TRBV23-1 is treated as an ORF (open reading frame) with a function not yet certain. The CDR3 sequence is 13 residues long. Trimming took 5 bases from V and 5 from J, leaving 12 bases between them. CDR3 in amino acids: CASSSGLVETQYF. The CDR3 region has the DNA TGCGCCAGCAGTTCGGGACTTGTGGAGACCCAGTACTTC.

This clone was recorded a few times. The chain combines TRBV5-4 with TRBJ2-5, with a possible D match to TRBD2 (6 bases). Germline CDR1 is SGHNT and CDR2 is YYREEE (reference sequence). CDR3 size: 15 residues. V was trimmed by 4 bases and J by 4 bases, leaving 17 bases between them. The CDR3 bases are TGTGCCAGCAGCCGCGGTATCGGGGGTAGAGAGACCCAGTACTTC. Translation gives CASSRGIGGRETQYF.

V usage is TRBV10-3 and J usage is TRBJ1-2, with D unresolved. V gave up 0 bases and J gave up 3 bases, with 5 bases separating them. Looked up from germline, CDR1 is ENHRY and CDR2 is SYGVKD. The CDR3 contains 13 residues. The CDR3 bases are TGTGCCATCAGTGAGTCGCCAGACTATGGCTACACCTTC. This encodes CAISESPDYGYTF.

The V and J genes are TRBV28 and TRBJ1-5; D is undetermined. This CDR3 is 13 amino acids long. Germline CDR1 reads MDHEN; CDR2 reads SYDVKM. Trimming left V 10 bases short and J 4 bases short, with 14 bases between. The CDR3 DNA sequence: TGTGCCACCTTGACTGGAGGGAATCAGCCCCAGCATTTT. Its translation is CATLTGGNQPQHF.

V usage is TRBV12-3 or TRBV12-4 and J usage is TRBJ2-2; D not certain. V lost 7 bases and J 7 bases, leaving 13 bases between the germline ends. The CDR3 runs 13 residues. The CDR3 DNA is TGTGCCAGCACCCCCTACTTCTACGGGGAGCTGTTTTTT. Protein product: CASTPYFYGELFF.